The text below deals with one T cell receptor beta chain. The germline V gene has CDR1 LNHDA and CDR2 SQIVND (reference sequence). The CDR3 is 18 amino acids. J was trimmed by 0 bases and V by 3 bases; bases with no gene match: 11. This specimen belongs to a study of T cells after somatic rescue of genetic block. Sequencing used immunoSEQ multiplex PCR; TCRdb keeps in-frame clones, though not all of them. There are roughly 120,000 clones in the sample; under 95% occur only once, and more than 1.4% lies in the top ten. The sequencing input was peripheral blood mononuclear cells (PBMCs). The chain employs TRBV19 and TRBJ1-5; 7 bases fit TRBD1. The TCR originated in a woman younger than 35. CDR3 sequence reads: CASSIRRGAAYSNQPQHF. The CDR3, as DNA: TGTGCCAGTAGTATCCGCAGGGGGGCGGCGTATAGCAATCAGCCCCAGCATTTT. The variable domain in full, with the rest retrieved from reference TRBV19 and TRBJ1-5, is DGGITQSPKYLFRKEGQNVTLSCEQNLNHDAMYWYRQDPGQGLRLIYYSQIVNDFQKGDIAEGYSVSREKKESFPLTVTSAQKNPTAFYLCASSIRRGAAYSNQPQHFGDGTRLSIL.